Below, 5 T cell receptor beta chains from the same sample are listed, as sequenced in a study of human T cells and chemical hapten exposure. TCRdb used MiXCR to reprocess the RACE reads, holding one entry per CDR3 protein. The table shows roughly 96,000 distinct CDR3 sequences, with 9.3% occurring only once. Time point meaning: patch test 2, 6 weeks after DPC sensitization. Treatment of the sample: therapeutic diphenylcyclopropenone sensitization with weekly scalp DPC. The input for sequencing was whole blood, taken in connection with sensitization to the hapten diphenylcyclopropenone (DPC). Receptor source: a woman aged 40 to 49 with alopecia areata. Some clones in this sample may be carry-over from other donors' samples.

Ten or more counts support this clonotype. The chain's CDR3 is CASSLFRETQYF. The CDR3, as DNA: TGTGCCAGCAGCTTGTTTCGGGAGACCCAGTACTTC. This chain connects TRBV5-4 to TRBJ2-5, with no clear D. The CDR3 has 12 residues. The germline gives CDR1 SGHNT, CDR2 YYREEE (reference sequence). V was cut by 1 base and J by 5 bases, with 6 bases left in between. Full variable domain (outside the CDR3, taken from reference TRBV5-4 and TRBJ2-5): ETGVTQSPTHLIKTRGQQVTLRCSSQSGHNTVSWYQQALGQGPQFIFQYYREEENGRGNFPPRFSGLQFPNYSSELNVNALELDDSALYLCASSLFRETQYFGPGTRLLVL.

J is TRBJ2-7 and V is TRBV5-1; the D is unclear. Germline V lookup: CDR1 SGHRS, CDR2 YFSETQ. This CDR3 has 14 amino acids. Trimming cost V 2 bases and J 2 bases, with 11 bases left between them. CDR3 residues: CASSFGPRAYEQYF. CDR3 coding DNA: TGCGCCAGCAGCTTTGGCCCTCGGGCCTACGAGCAGTACTTC.

In this sample, this clonotype turned up many times. This chain uses TRBV28 with TRBJ2-3, with 8 bases fitting TRBD2. Germline CDR1 MDHEN, CDR2 SYDVKM. CDR3 length equals 16 residues. The J segment lost 4 bases and the V segment lost 6 bases, leaving 12 bases of the junction unmatched. The CDR3 spells CASRPVAGGLADTQYF. CDR3 bases: TGTGCCAGCAGGCCAGTTGCGGGAGGATTGGCAGATACGCAGTATTTT.

The chain uses TRBV7-9 and TRBJ2-7; 8 nucleotides agree with TRBD2. The CDR3 covers 14 residues. Germline CDR1 SEHNR, CDR2 FQNEAQ (reference sequence). The J segment lost 6 bases and the V segment lost 2 bases, leaving 6 bases of the junction unmatched. CDR3: CASSLTGGRSEQYF. In nucleotides, the CDR3 is TGTGCCAGCAGCTTAACGGGCGGGAGGTCCGAGCAGTACTTC.

The sample holds many counts of this clonotype. The chain joins TRBV20-1 to TRBJ2-5; tentatively, D is TRBD2 (7 bases). Germline values: CDR1 DFQATT, CDR2 SNEGSKA (reference sequence). Trimming cost V 0 bases and J 1 base, with 9 bases left between them. The CDR3 loop spans 14 amino acids. The CDR3 spells CSARDRGAQETQYF. CDR3 nucleotide sequence: TGCAGTGCTAGAGATCGGGGGGCCCAAGAGACCCAGTACTTC.